This passage covers 7 T cell receptor beta chains from one sample sequenced in a study of T cell changes during pregnancy in multiple sclerosis. Assay used: immunoSEQ multiplex PCR; TCRdb lists only in-frame clones, some missing. The sample lists under 130,000 clones; just over 90% were seen once. The sequencing used peripheral blood, collected after pregnancy. The receptors come from a female donor with multiple sclerosis, enrolled in a pregnancy study.

The chain uses TRBV7-3 and TRBJ2-7, with D possibly matching TRBD2 (5 bases). V gave up 5 bases and J gave up 3 bases, with 23 bases separating them. This CDR3 contains 17 residues. Germline values: CDR1 SGHTA, CDR2 FQGTGA. The CDR3 loop is CASSPNRGVKLFYEQYF. For the CDR3, the DNA is TGTGCCAGCAGCCCCAATCGGGGTGTAAAACTTTTCTACGAGCAGTACTTC. The full variable domain, its missing parts supplied by reference TRBV7-3 and TRBJ2-7, is GAGVSQTPSNKVTEKGKYVELRCDPISGHTALYWYRQSLGQGPEFLIYFQGTGAADDSGLPNDRFFAVRPEGSVSTLKIQRTERGDSAVYLCASSPNRGVKLFYEQYFGPGTRLTVT.

The V and J genes are TRBV5-4 and TRBJ2-3, with 14 nucleotides matching TRBD2. This CDR3 is 19 amino acids long. Trimming took 4 bases from V and 5 from J; bases not matched to a gene: 15. The germline gives CDR1 SGHNT, CDR2 YYREEE (reference sequence). In DNA, the CDR3 is TGTGCCAGCAGCCTGGGGACTAGCGGGGGCGCTAGGGGAGTAGATACGCAGTATTTT. Protein: CASSLGTSGGARGVDTQYF.

This clone was observed a single time. The gene calls are TRBV29-1 and TRBJ2-7; no definite D call. V was pared by 3 bases and J by 2 bases, with 5 bases between. Germline values: CDR1 SQVTM, CDR2 ANQGSEA. This CDR3 is 11 amino acids long. CDR3 nucleotide sequence: TGCAGCGTTGACGGAGCCTACGAGCAGTACTTC. Encoded protein: CSVDGAYEQYF.

This chain uses TRBV20-1 with TRBJ1-1; D not resolved. Per germline, CDR1 DFQATT and CDR2 SNEGSKA (reference sequence). The CDR3 consists of 11 residues. Between the trimmed V and J ends, which lost 3 bases and 5 bases, there was a span of 7 bases. CDR3 nucleotide sequence: TGCAGTGCTAGTAGCAGAACTGAAGCTTTCTTT. It translates to CSASSRTEAFF.

The genes are TRBV6-6 and TRBJ1-1; D uncertain. The CDR3 sequence is 14 residues long. V was trimmed by 5 bases and J by 1 base, leaving 11 bases between them. Germline values: CDR1 MNHNY, CDR2 SVGAGI (reference sequence). CDR3 sequence (DNA): TGTGCCAGCAGTGACGGGAGCGGGAACACTGAAGCTTTCTTT. This sequence encodes CASSDGSGNTEAFF.

The rearrangement uses TRBV27 and TRBJ1-2; D might be TRBD1 (5 bases). CDR3 length equals 13 residues. V was cut by 8 bases and J by 0 bases, with 10 bases left in between. The germline V gene has CDR1 MNHEY and CDR2 SMNVEV (reference sequence). This CDR3 reads CASGEGTNYGYTF. The CDR3 nucleotides are TGTGCCAGCGGGGAGGGGACTAACTATGGCTACACCTTC.

This sequence joins TRBV2 and TRBJ2-1, with 8 bases aligning to TRBD2. Germline-derived CDR1 and CDR2 are SNHLY and FYNNEI. V lost 2 bases to trimming and J lost 3 bases; unmatched junction nucleotides: 6. The CDR3 totals 16 residues. CDR3: CASSERGGAYYNEQFF. CDR3 bases: TGTGCCAGCAGTGAACGGGGGGGGGCCTACTACAATGAGCAGTTCTTC. The full variable domain, in which reference TRBV2 and TRBJ2-1 provide the parts outside the CDR3, is EPEVTQTPSHQVTQMGQEVILRCVPISNHLYFYWYRQILGQKVEFLVSFYNNEISEKSEIFDDQFSVERPDGSNFTLKIRSTKLEDSAMYFCASSERGGAYYNEQFFGPGTRLTVL.